The 27 T cell receptor beta chains presented below share a single source sample, sequenced in a study of blood T cell repertoires in COVID-19. Only in-frame clones appear in the TCRdb table, and some are missing; sequencing was by immunoSEQ multiplex PCR. The data contain about 99,000 clones, more than 75% of them singletons. The sample taken for sequencing was peripheral blood. The receptors were sampled from a man between 60 and 75 years old with acute or convalescent COVID-19.

V is TRBV18 and J is TRBJ2-3; 8 bases align to TRBD1. V dropped 3 bases and J dropped 2; count of bases not matched to a gene: 10. Germline V gives CDR1 KGHSH, CDR2 LQKENI. The CDR3 sequence is 17 residues long. The CDR3 reads CASSPWTGNTITDTQYF. DNA of the CDR3: TGTGCCAGCTCACCCTGGACAGGGAATACTATCACAGATACGCAGTATTTT. Filled out from reference TRBV18 and TRBJ2-3, the complete variable domain reads NAGVMQNPRHLVRRRGQEARLRCSPMKGHSHVYWYRQLPEEGLKFMVYLQKENIIDESGMPKERFSAEFPKEGPSILRIQQVVRGDSAAYFCASSPWTGNTITDTQYFGPGTRLTVL.

V is TRBV10-2 and J is TRBJ2-3; 7 bases agree with TRBD2. CDR3 size: 14 residues. The ends lost 6 bases at V and 1 base at J; junction bases unmatched: 4. Germline CDR1 WSHSY, CDR2 SAAADI. The CDR3 spells CASSGRPRTDTQYF. For the CDR3, the DNA is TGCGCCAGCAGCGGGAGGCCCCGCACAGATACGCAGTATTTT.

The genes are TRBV28 and TRBJ1-4; D unresolved. Germline CDR1 and CDR2: MDHEN and SYDVKM. The CDR3 sequence is 17 residues long. V was clipped by 4 bases and J by 2 bases, with 17 bases between them. The DNA of the CDR3 is TGTGCCAGCAGTTCCTCATCGTTCGAGCCGACTAATGAAAAACTGTTTTTT. Residues: CASSSSSFEPTNEKLFF.

This clone came up once. Here the CDR3 DNA reads TGTGCCAGTATCGTTTCTAGCGGGAATTACAATGAGCAGTTCTTC. Amino acids: CASIVSSGNYNEQFF. The rearrangement links TRBV19 to TRBJ2-1; 9 bases map to TRBD2. CDR1 is LNHDA, CDR2 SQIVND, per germline (reference sequence). The CDR3 contains 15 residues. Germline trimming cut 7 bases from V and 4 bases from J; bases unmatched to any gene: 8.

This chain connects TRBV28 to TRBJ1-1; TRBD1 might be the D (5 bases). The germline V gene encodes CDR1 MDHEN and CDR2 SYDVKM. The CDR3 covers 14 residues. V was pared by 6 bases and J by 9 bases, with 20 bases between. CDR3 protein: CASSGGWSRDQAFF. In nucleotides, the CDR3 is TGTGCCAGCAGCGGGGGATGGAGCCGGGACCAAGCTTTCTTT.

The chain links TRBV5-4 to TRBJ2-5; TRBD2 aligns across 8 bases. This CDR3 comprises 14 residues. Germline lookup yields CDR1 SGHNT and CDR2 YYREEE (reference sequence). Trimming cost V 6 bases and J 0 bases; bases outside gene matches: 4. The DNA for the CDR3 is TGTGCCAGCACGGGCGGGAGGTACCAAGAGACCCAGTACTTC. Residues: CASTGGRYQETQYF.

This chain uses TRBV7-2 with TRBJ1-1; TRBD1 is a possible D gene (6 bases). The CDR3 is 13 residues long. The V end was cut by 6 bases, the J end by 1 base, with 9 bases between. Germline V lookup: CDR1 SGHTA, CDR2 FQGNSA. The CDR3 spells CASRMTGNTEAFF. DNA for the CDR3: TGTGCCAGCAGAATGACAGGGAACACTGAAGCTTTCTTT. Combining the CDR3 with reference TRBV7-2 and TRBJ1-1 gives the whole variable domain GAGVSQSPSNKVTEKGKDVELRCDPISGHTALYWYRQSLGQGLEFLIYFQGNSAPDKSGLPSDRFSAERTGGSVSTLTIQRTQQEDSAVYLCASRMTGNTEAFFGQGTRLTVV.

The V call is TRBV10-1, the J call TRBJ1-4; tentatively, D is TRBD1 (5 bases). Germline CDR1 and CDR2: WNHNN and SYGVQD (reference sequence). V was cut by 4 bases and J by 7 bases, with 13 bases left in between. The CDR3 extends over 14 amino acids. CDR3: CASSVGQRSEKLFF. CDR3 coding DNA: TGCGCCAGCAGTGTGGGGCAGAGGAGTGAAAAACTGTTTTTT.

The V call is TRBV4-1, the J call TRBJ1-3; TRBD1 aligns across 9 bases. Trimming cost V 1 base and J 4 bases; bases outside gene matches: 2. The CDR3 sequence is 15 residues long. Germline V lookup: CDR1 MGHRA, CDR2 YSYEKL. The chain's CDR3 is CASSQGTGVGNTIYF. The CDR3 region has the DNA TGCGCCAGCAGCCAAGGGACAGGGGTCGGAAACACCATATATTTT.

In its sample, this clone was seen once. This sequence joins TRBV11-2 and TRBJ1-2; TRBD1 aligns across 7 bases. V gave up 3 bases and J gave up 8 bases; unmatched junction bases: 9. The germline V gene encodes CDR1 SGHAT and CDR2 FQNNGV. The CDR3 extends over 14 amino acids. This CDR3 is CASSLEGGLGGYTF. The DNA of the CDR3 is TGTGCCAGCAGCTTGGAAGGGGGCTTGGGGGGCTACACCTTC.

The chain employs TRBV5-1 and TRBJ1-6, with 9 positions matching TRBD1. The CDR3 extends over 15 amino acids. V was clipped by 4 bases and J by 9 bases; unmatched bases: 8. Germline V gene lookup returns CDR1 SGHRS and CDR2 YFSETQ. The CDR3 reads CASSEYRGRGSPLHF. CDR3 in DNA: TGCGCCAGCAGCGAATACAGGGGGCGCGGTTCACCCCTCCACTTT.

The chain recombines TRBV6-2 or TRBV6-3 with TRBJ2-3, with unresolved D. The CDR3 has 12 residues. Germline assignment: CDR1 MNHEY and CDR2 SVGEGT. V was pared by 5 bases and J by 4 bases, with 7 bases between. The CDR3 spells CASSARSDTQYF. As DNA, the CDR3 is TGTGCCAGCAGTGCTCGGTCAGATACGCAGTATTTT.

The chain employs TRBV7-9 and TRBJ2-3, with a tentative D call TRBD2 (5 bases). There are 14 residues in the CDR3. The germline gives CDR1 SEHNR, CDR2 FQNEAQ (reference sequence). Trimming stripped 0 bases from V and 3 bases from J, with 7 bases between. As DNA, the CDR3 is TGTGCCAGCAGCTTAGCCAGGACTACAGATACGCAGTATTTT. Its protein is CASSLARTTDTQYF.

The gene calls are TRBV12-5 and TRBJ2-1, with D unclear. The germline V gene has CDR1 LGHNT and CDR2 FRNRAP. This CDR3 region has 14 residues. V dropped 1 base and J dropped 6 bases, with 10 bases sitting between them. CDR3 bases: TGTGCTAGTGGTTTGGGTTCTGGGCGCAATGAGCAGTTCTTC. Protein: CASGLGSGRNEQFF.

The chain employs TRBV11-3 and TRBJ1-2, with a weak D call TRBD1 (5 bases). CDR1 SGHNT and CDR2 YENEEA come from the germline V gene. Trimming pared 1 base from V and 8 bases from J, leaving 11 bases between. The CDR3 runs 13 residues. CDR3 residues: CASSLVRGSGYTF. Here the CDR3 DNA reads TGTGCCAGCAGCTTAGTAAGGGGCAGCGGCTACACCTTC. Using reference TRBV11-3 and TRBJ1-2 for the parts outside the CDR3, the full variable domain is EAGVVQSPRYKIIEKKQPVAFWCNPISGHNTLYWYLQNLGQGPELLIRYENEEAVDDSQLPKDRFSAERLKGVDSTLKIQPAELGDSAVYLCASSLVRGSGYTFGSGTRLTVV.

The rearrangement joins TRBV4-1 to TRBJ2-7, with D perhaps TRBD1 (6 bases). The CDR3 extends over 14 amino acids. Trimming removed 3 bases at V and 2 bases at J, with 11 bases between. In germline, CDR1 is MGHRA, CDR2 YSYEKL. CDR3 DNA sequence: TGCGCCAGCAGCCATTTGGCAGGGGCCTACGAGCAGTACTTC. Amino acid sequence: CASSHLAGAYEQYF.

The CDR3 bases are TGTGCCAGCAGTTACTCTCTAGCGGGATTTCAAGAGACCCAGTACTTC. Its protein is CASSYSLAGFQETQYF. The chain combines TRBV6-5 with TRBJ2-5; 9 bases align to TRBD2. The V segment lost 0 bases and the J segment 2 bases; nucleotides outside the gene matches: 4. CDR1 is MNHEY, CDR2 SVGAGI, per germline. CDR3 length equals 16 residues.

The gene calls are TRBV11-2 and TRBJ1-1; D is possibly TRBD1 (5 bases). Per the germline V gene, CDR1 is SGHAT and CDR2 is FQNNGV. The CDR3 loop spans 14 amino acids. Trimming took 5 bases from V and 6 from J, leaving 16 bases between them. The CDR3, as DNA: TGTGCCAGCAGCCCGCGGGGGACCCCTCCTGAAGCTTTCTTT. Amino acids: CASSPRGTPPEAFF.

The genes are TRBV5-1 and TRBJ2-1; TRBD1 might be the D (5 bases). This CDR3 is 14 amino acids long. Germline loops: CDR1 SGHRS, CDR2 YFSETQ. V was cut by 0 bases and J by 7 bases, with 11 bases left in between. The CDR3 coding sequence is TGCGCCAGCAGCTTGGTCCCAGGGCTGAATGAGCAGTTCTTC. As protein: CASSLVPGLNEQFF.

The chain couples TRBV5-1 to TRBJ2-1, with D maybe TRBD2 (6 bases). Germline CDR1 reads SGHRS; CDR2 reads YFSETQ. The CDR3 has 16 amino acids. V lost 2 bases to trimming and J lost 6 bases, with 18 bases between them. The CDR3 bases are TGCGCCAGCAGCTTTTTATCAGCGAGCGGGTCCAATGAGCAGTTCTTC. Translation gives CASSFLSASGSNEQFF.

The V call is TRBV27, the J call TRBJ2-2; TRBD1 agrees at 10 bases. The length of the CDR3 is 18 residues. The V gene's germline CDR1 is MNHEY and CDR2 SMNVEV (reference sequence). V trimming: 6 bases; J trimming: 2 bases; junction bases outside the gene matches: 12. CDR3 region: CASSTGQGSILNTGELFF. In DNA form, the CDR3 reads TGTGCCAGCAGCACGGGACAGGGGTCCATCCTCAACACCGGGGAGCTGTTTTTT.

The chain has TRBV10-1 and TRBJ2-3, with D possibly TRBD1 on 6 matching bases. The germline V gene has CDR1 WNHNN and CDR2 SYGVQD (reference sequence). V lost 6 bases and J lost 6, with 10 bases in between. The CDR3 is 12 amino acids. DNA of the CDR3: TGCGCCAGCAGGGACAGCCGCGATACGCAGTATTTT. This translates into CASRDSRDTQYF.

The chain has TRBV7-9 and TRBJ1-6, with D unclear. The CDR3 sequence is 15 residues long. Germline-derived CDR1 and CDR2 are SEHNR and FQNEAQ (reference sequence). Between the trimmed V and J ends, which lost 5 bases and 6 bases, there was a span of 14 bases. CDR3 DNA sequence: TGTGCCAGCAGCCTTTGGCCGGAGGCTAATTCACCCCTCCACTTT. Translation gives CASSLWPEANSPLHF.

The J gene is TRBJ2-2, the V gene TRBV29-1; 8 bases align to TRBD2. The junction had 11 bases not matched to a gene; V was cut back by 4 bases and J by 4 bases. CDR1 and CDR2 (germline): SQVTM, ANQGSEA. This CDR3 region has 16 residues. The CDR3 here is CSVVKTGAGVTGELFF. In DNA, the CDR3 is TGCAGCGTTGTGAAAACCGGAGCGGGAGTCACCGGGGAGCTGTTTTTT.

The chain couples TRBV5-1 to TRBJ2-1; 8 bases align to TRBD1. This CDR3 is 17 amino acids long. Trimming cost V 4 bases and J 0 bases; bases outside gene matches: 9. Germline V gene sequence: CDR1 SGHRS, CDR2 YFSETQ. The CDR3 DNA is TGCGCCAGCAGCGGAGGACAGGGAATGAGCTCCTACAATGAGCAGTTCTTC. It encodes CASSGGQGMSSYNEQFF.

The rearrangement uses TRBV27 and TRBJ2-6; 7 nucleotides line up with TRBD1. The CDR3 sequence is 15 residues long. Unmatched junction bases numbered 6, after V lost 6 bases and J lost 4 bases. Germline CDR1 and CDR2: MNHEY and SMNVEV (reference sequence). Here the CDR3 reads CASSPQGEGANVLTF. The CDR3 bases are TGTGCCAGCAGCCCGCAGGGGGAGGGGGCCAACGTCCTGACTTTC.

The gene calls are TRBV10-1 and TRBJ2-1; a possible D gene is TRBD1 (5 bases). The CDR3 spans 11 residues. V dropped 8 bases and J dropped 9 bases, with 11 bases sitting between them. Germline CDR1 is WNHNN and CDR2 is SYGVQD (reference sequence). The CDR3 here is CASGRGTEQFF. Here the CDR3 DNA reads TGCGCCAGCGGTAGGGGTACTGAGCAGTTCTTC.